The 26 T cell receptor beta chains in this list originate from one sample, sequenced in a study of T cells in localized non-small cell lung cancer. The data were produced by immunoSEQ multiplex PCR, yet TCRdb's version contains in-frame clones alone and is incomplete. The profile shows 3,000 or so clones, around 25% of them singletons. This sample comprised lung tumor tissue, obtained before any cancer treatment. These receptors were obtained from a male donor at least 60 years old with stage I lung adenocarcinoma.

This chain links TRBV7-2 with TRBJ1-5; D remains unclear. V shed 0 bases and J shed 9 bases, with 9 bases lying between them. CDR1 is SGHTA and CDR2 is FQGNSA in the germline V gene. The CDR3 has 13 amino acids. CDR3 sequence (DNA): TGTGCCAGCAGCTTAGCTTCCGGGAGGCCCCAGCATTTT. Encoded protein: CASSLASGRPQHF.

This chain uses TRBV7-8 with TRBJ1-4; D is undetermined. Germline CDR1 is SGHVS and CDR2 is FQNEAQ. V lost 5 bases to trimming and J lost 6 bases, with 13 bases between them. The CDR3 length is 14 residues. Written as DNA, the CDR3 is TGTGCCAGCAGCCCGGCCGGCCGAGATGAAAAACTGTTTTTT. Translating gives CASSPAGRDEKLFF.

J is TRBJ2-7 and V is TRBV11-3, with D perhaps matching TRBD2 (5 bases). V lost 5 bases and J lost 0, with 14 bases in between. CDR1 is SGHNT and CDR2 is YENEEA in the germline V gene. The CDR3 length is 15 residues. CDR3 bases: TGTGCCAGCAGCAGTCTCGGGGAATCCTCCTACGAGCAGTACTTC. Translating it yields CASSSLGESSYEQYF.

This clone was recorded a few times. The chain couples TRBV28 to TRBJ2-7; D is undetermined. CDR3 length: 12 amino acids. The V end was cut by 5 bases, the J end by 3 bases, with 8 bases between. Germline CDR1 and CDR2: MDHEN and SYDVKM. CDR3 residues: CASSTVIYEQYF. In DNA, the CDR3 is TGTGCCAGCAGTACAGTAATCTACGAGCAGTACTTC.

V gene TRBV7-6 combines with J gene TRBJ2-5; no definite D call. This CDR3 spans 19 amino acids. V was shortened by 5 bases and J by 3 bases, with 28 bases between the two germline ends. Germline CDR1 is SGHVS and CDR2 is FNYEAQ. The CDR3 reads CASSPRNGRLGRQKETQYF. The CDR3 coding sequence is TGTGCCAGCAGCCCTAGAAACGGTCGGTTGGGCAGGCAAAAAGAGACCCAGTACTTC.

The V call is TRBV18, the J call TRBJ1-3; the D is unclear. V was pared by 2 bases and J by 0 bases, with 11 bases between. This CDR3 comprises 16 residues. Germline V lookup: CDR1 KGHSH, CDR2 LQKENI. CDR3 residues: CASSPIRESSGNTIYF. The CDR3 nucleotides read TGTGCCAGCTCACCAATACGGGAGAGCTCTGGAAACACCATATATTTT.

This clone is medium-sized by share. The genes are TRBV11-3 and TRBJ1-2, with D possibly being TRBD1 (5 bases). V lost 4 bases and J lost 6, with 21 bases in between. This CDR3 has 16 residues. The V gene's germline CDR1 is SGHNT and CDR2 YENEEA. The CDR3 region is CASSYQDILLGNGYTF. The CDR3 coding sequence is TGTGCCAGCAGCTACCAGGACATTTTACTTGGGAATGGCTACACCTTC.

This clone was seen a few times. J is TRBJ2-5 and V is TRBV9; 7 bases align to TRBD1. The CDR3 covers 15 residues. Germline V gene lookup returns CDR1 SGDLS and CDR2 YYNGEE. Losses at the gene ends were 5 bases for V and 2 bases for J; bases not matched to a gene: 9. CDR3 protein: CASSGDQGEQETQYF. CDR3 coding DNA: TGTGCCAGCAGTGGAGACCAGGGGGAACAAGAGACCCAGTACTTC.

This chain connects TRBV6-8 to TRBJ2-7, with TRBD2 matching over 8 bases. CDR1 MNHGY and CDR2 SAAAGT come from the germline V gene. The CDR3 consists of 16 residues. The V gene end was trimmed by 5 bases and the J gene end by 6 bases; junction bases not matched to a gene: 15. Here the CDR3 DNA reads TGTGCCAGCAGTGGGCTAGCGGGTAGGAAACACGCCGAGCAGTACTTC. Residues: CASSGLAGRKHAEQYF.

The chain couples TRBV28 to TRBJ2-6; D possibly matches TRBD1 or TRBD2 (5 bases each). The CDR3 runs to 15 residues. The V gene lost 6 bases and the J gene lost 4 bases, with 13 bases spanning the gap. The germline V gene encodes CDR1 MDHEN and CDR2 SYDVKM. This CDR3 reads CASRSPGRGANVLTF. The DNA of the CDR3 is TGTGCCAGCAGATCTCCAGGGAGAGGGGCCAACGTCCTGACTTTC.

The chain joins TRBV18 to TRBJ1-4, with D uncertain. Per the germline V gene, CDR1 is KGHSH and CDR2 is LQKENI. CDR3 length equals 14 residues. With 2 bases removed from V and 8 bases from J, the gap between germline ends came to 12 bases. The chain's CDR3 is CASSPGPGGEKLFF. DNA of the CDR3: TGTGCCAGCTCACCAGGGCCGGGCGGGGAAAAACTGTTTTTT.

The chain uses TRBV19 and TRBJ2-7; maybe TRBD1 (5 bases). Looked up from germline, CDR1 is LNHDA and CDR2 is SQIVND (reference sequence). The CDR3 totals 14 residues. With 3 bases removed from V and 6 bases from J, the gap between germline ends came to 15 bases. The CDR3 spells CASSMWGLLGEQYF. The CDR3 DNA reads as TGTGCCAGTAGTATGTGGGGCCTCCTAGGCGAGCAGTACTTC.

The V gene is TRBV11-3, the J gene TRBJ2-7; TRBD1 is a possible D gene (5 bases). CDR3 length: 14 amino acids. CDR1 and CDR2 (germline): SGHNT, YENEEA. Trimming cost V 5 bases and J 6 bases, with 17 bases left between them. This CDR3 is CASSPPGRVGEQYF. CDR3 DNA: TGTGCCAGCAGCCCTCCCGGCAGGGTGGGCGAGCAGTACTTC.

The sample holds a few counts of this clone. The rearrangement joins TRBV11-3 to TRBJ1-4; 11 nucleotides line up with TRBD1. The germline gives CDR1 SGHNT, CDR2 YENEEA. The length of the CDR3 is 15 residues. The V gene end was trimmed by 5 bases and the J gene end by 2 bases; junction bases not matched to a gene: 1. The CDR3 reads CASSRDRGTNEKLFF. The CDR3 DNA sequence: TGTGCCAGCAGCCGGGACAGGGGGACTAATGAAAAACTGTTTTTT.

The V gene is TRBV18, the J gene TRBJ2-7; 7 bases fit TRBD2. The CDR3 sequence is 14 residues long. From germline, CDR1 is KGHSH and CDR2 LQKENI. The V gene end was trimmed by 1 base and the J gene end by 7 bases; junction bases not matched to a gene: 7. The CDR3 is CASSPLGRGSEQYF. In DNA form, the CDR3 reads TGTGCCAGCTCACCACTTGGGCGGGGGAGTGAGCAGTACTTC.

The rearrangement links TRBV15 to TRBJ1-5, with 7 positions matching TRBD1. Looked up from germline, CDR1 is LNHNV and CDR2 is YYDKDF (reference sequence). The CDR3 is made up of 16 amino acids. J gave up 0 bases and V 3 bases, and 5 bases lay outside the gene matches. CDR3 in amino acids: CATSSTGDYSNQPQHF. In nucleotides, the CDR3 is TGTGCCACCAGCAGTACAGGGGACTATAGCAATCAGCCCCAGCATTTT.

The rearrangement links TRBV6-8 to TRBJ2-2; possible D gene TRBD2, 5 bases. Germline V gene sequence: CDR1 MNHGY, CDR2 SAAAGT. Trimming shortened V by 0 bases and J by 0 bases, and 11 bases separated the two germline ends. CDR3 length: 17 amino acids. In DNA form, the CDR3 reads TGTGCCAGCAGTTACTCGAGCCCCGGGGCGAACACCGGGGAGCTGTTTTTT. Translated: CASSYSSPGANTGELFF.

This clone is a singleton in its sample. The chain has TRBV19 and TRBJ2-6, with 10 bases identical to TRBD1. CDR1 is LNHDA, CDR2 SQIVND, per germline (reference sequence). The CDR3 is 19 residues long. Trimming took 7 bases from V and 1 from J; bases not matched to a gene: 13. The CDR3 DNA follows: TGTGCCAGTATGTCCGAGGAGGGACAGGGGACTTCTGGGGCCAACGTCCTGACTTTC. Translating gives CASMSEEGQGTSGANVLTF.

This chain joins TRBV19 and TRBJ2-2, with D possibly TRBD1 on 5 matching bases. CDR1 LNHDA and CDR2 SQIVND come from the germline V gene (reference sequence). V was cut by 4 bases and J by 3 bases, with 12 bases left in between. The CDR3 is made up of 15 amino acids. This CDR3 is CASSRATDDTGELFF. CDR3 in DNA: TGTGCCAGTAGTAGAGCGACAGACGACACCGGGGAGCTGTTTTTT.

The chain is built from TRBV11-1 and TRBJ2-3; 10 bases map to TRBD1. V gave up 4 bases and J gave up 2 bases; unmatched junction bases: 12. This CDR3 is 18 amino acids long. CDR1 SGHAT and CDR2 FQDESV come from the germline V gene (reference sequence). CDR3 sequence (DNA): TGTGCCAGCAGCTCACCCGCCGGGACAGGGGCCGACACAGATACGCAGTATTTT. It is translated as CASSSPAGTGADTDTQYF.

The CDR3 here is CASSQDRLGNSPLHF. In nucleotides, the CDR3 is TGCGCCAGCAGCCAAGATCGTTTGGGCAATTCACCCCTCCACTTT. The chain joins TRBV4-1 to TRBJ1-6; D uncertain. Trimming took off 0 bases at V and 7 bases at J, with 10 bases between the two ends. Germline CDR1 and CDR2: MGHRA and YSYEKL. CDR3 length equals 15 residues.

The table lists this clone with a few counts. The chain uses TRBV28 and TRBJ2-7; 8 bases are shared with TRBD2. The ends lost 7 bases at V and 8 bases at J; junction bases unmatched: 13. The CDR3 is 14 amino acids. CDR1 is MDHEN, CDR2 SYDVKM, per germline. CDR3 protein: CASIPGGGPFKQYF. CDR3 nucleotide sequence: TGTGCCAGCATCCCGGGAGGGGGTCCTTTTAAGCAGTACTTC.

This clone has only a few counts. The chain joins TRBV6-8 to TRBJ1-6; D is unclear. CDR1 is MNHGY, CDR2 SAAAGT, per germline. This CDR3 has 15 amino acids. V lost 2 bases and J 8 bases, leaving 13 bases between the germline ends. CDR3: CASSYTTGEDSPLHF. The CDR3 region has the DNA TGTGCCAGCAGTTACACGACTGGAGAGGATTCACCCCTCCACTTT.

The chain joins TRBV11-3 to TRBJ2-2; D tentatively fits TRBD1 or TRBD2 (5 bases each). V lost 5 bases to trimming and J lost 5 bases, with 15 bases between them. Germline values: CDR1 SGHNT, CDR2 YENEEA. The CDR3 length is 15 residues. CDR3 sequence: CASSNRDGKTGELFF. The CDR3 coding sequence is TGTGCCAGCAGCAACCGGGACGGTAAAACCGGGGAGCTGTTTTTT.

The chain links TRBV5-1 to TRBJ2-5, with a possible D match to TRBD1 (5 bases). The germline V gene encodes CDR1 SGHRS and CDR2 YFSETQ. The CDR3 contains 14 residues. V lost 5 bases, J lost 2 bases, and 13 bases lay in between. CDR3 coding DNA: TGCGCCAGCAGGGGCCACCCAGGGCAAGAGACCCAGTACTTC. Protein product: CASRGHPGQETQYF.

This clone has a handful of counts. The chain recombines TRBV9 with TRBJ2-5; D may correspond to TRBD1 or TRBD2 (6 bases each). The CDR3 extends over 14 amino acids. V lost 4 bases to trimming and J lost 4 bases, with 14 bases between them. CDR1 is SGDLS, CDR2 YYNGEE, per germline. CDR3 nucleotide sequence: TGTGCCAGCAGCCTCCGGGGGCTTGTAGAGACCCAGTACTTC. Translated, it gives CASSLRGLVETQYF.